Below, 16 T cell receptor beta chains from the same sample are listed, as sequenced in a study of T-cell memory formation after mild COVID-19. TCRdb re-derived calls from the 5' RACE reads in MiXCR, one entry per CDR3 protein. There are 410,000 or so distinct CDR3 sequences in the sample; less than 25% occur only once, and about an eighth lies in the top ten. Sequencing was carried out using PBMCs or a T cell subset sorted from them (not recorded which). The receptor set was obtained from an adult woman who had mild COVID-19 (a few samples of this study predate the infection). Cell type and time point are not known.

CDR3 protein: CRAPSFAYNEQFF. DNA of the CDR3: TGCAGAGCACCGTCCTTCGCCTACAATGAGCAGTTCTTC. This chain links TRBV20-1 with TRBJ2-1; D ambiguous. The germline V gene has CDR1 DFQATT and CDR2 SNEGSKA (reference sequence). This CDR3 is built from 13 residues.

Here the CDR3 reads CSASSRGQYSNQPQHF. In DNA, the CDR3 is TGCAGTGCTAGCAGCAGGGGCCAATATAGCAATCAGCCCCAGCATTTT. This chain links TRBV20-1 with TRBJ1-5; tentatively, D is TRBD1 (6 bases). CDR1 and CDR2 (germline): DFQATT, SNEGSKA (reference sequence). Trimming took off 3 bases at V and 0 bases at J, with 15 bases between the two ends. The CDR3 runs 16 residues.

The J gene is TRBJ1-5, the V gene TRBV19; D is unclear. V gave up 4 bases and J gave up 0 bases, with 10 bases separating them. The CDR3 extends over 15 amino acids. CDR1 LNHDA and CDR2 SQIVND come from the germline V gene (reference sequence). CDR3 nucleotide sequence: TGTGCCAGTAGTAGGACGGAATATAGCAATCAGCCCCAGCATTTT. It is translated as CASSRTEYSNQPQHF. The complete variable domain, with remaining parts taken from reference TRBV19 and TRBJ1-5, reads DGGITQSPKYLFRKEGQNVTLSCEQNLNHDAMYWYRQDPGQGLRLIYYSQIVNDFQKGDIAEGYSVSREKKESFPLTVTSAQKNPTAFYLCASSRTEYSNQPQHFGDGTRLSIL.

CDR3 sequence (DNA): TGTGCCAGCAGCACTCTAGCGGGACCCGCCTACGAGCAGTACTTC. Its protein is CASSTLAGPAYEQYF. J is TRBJ2-7 and V is TRBV6-5, with TRBD2 identical over 9 bases. Trimming at V came to 6 bases and at J to 2 bases, leaving 8 bases not matched to a gene. Per the germline V gene, CDR1 is MNHEY and CDR2 is SVGAGI. This CDR3 is built from 15 residues.

With regard to this clonotype: One end of the junction fails to match germline, which may point to a read error. The V and J genes are TRBV7-9 and TRBJ2-7; TRBD2 matches at 12 bases. CDR1 is SEHNR and CDR2 is FQNEAQ in the germline V gene (reference sequence). The CDR3 is made up of 21 amino acids. The CDR3 loop reads CASSLGWVPGTSGRRRYEQYF. Written as DNA, the CDR3 is TGTGCCAGCAGTTTAGGCTGGGTACCCGGGACTAGCGGGCGCCGGCGGTACGAGCAGTACTTC.

There are a few counts of this clonotype. The J gene is TRBJ2-1, the V gene TRBV7-2, with D unclear. V was pared by 5 bases and J by 0 bases, with 5 bases between. Germline values: CDR1 SGHTA, CDR2 FQGNSA. This CDR3 is 13 amino acids long. CDR3 DNA: TGTGCCAGCAGCCGGGCCTCCTACAATGAGCAGTTCTTC. Residues: CASSRASYNEQFF.

This clonotype was seen only a few times. V usage is TRBV6-5 and J usage is TRBJ2-1; TRBD2 agrees at 7 bases. Trimming cost V 7 bases and J 0 bases; bases outside gene matches: 6. The CDR3 has 15 amino acids. Germline CDR1 is MNHEY and CDR2 is SVGAGI. Written as DNA, the CDR3 is TGTGCCAGCACATGGAGCGGGAACTCCTACAATGAGCAGTTCTTC. Its protein product is CASTWSGNSYNEQFF.

The J gene is TRBJ2-5, the V gene TRBV9, with unresolved D. V shed 2 bases and J shed 5 bases, with 10 bases lying between them. There are 13 residues in the CDR3. Germline-derived CDR1 and CDR2 are SGDLS and YYNGEE. The CDR3 spells CASSVRSGETQYF. The CDR3 nucleotides are TGTGCCAGCAGCGTCAGGAGTGGCGAGACCCAGTACTTC.

The rearrangement links TRBV5-1 to TRBJ1-1; 7 bases align to TRBD1. CDR3 size: 12 residues. Germline V gene data show CDR1 as SGHRS and CDR2 as YFSETQ. J lost 7 bases, V lost 3 bases, and 3 bases had no gene match. For the CDR3, the DNA is TGCGCCAGCAGCTACGCAGGGGGTGAAGCTTTCTTT. Protein: CASSYAGGEAFF.

V usage is TRBV12-3 or TRBV12-4 and J usage is TRBJ2-1; 8 bases agree with TRBD2. This CDR3 is built from 15 residues. J lost 7 bases, V lost 2 bases, and 7 bases had no gene match. The DNA of the CDR3 is TGTGCCAGCAGTTTAACCCGGGGGGGCTGGAATGAGCAGTTCTTC. Protein: CASSLTRGGWNEQFF.

The chain uses TRBV7-2 and TRBJ2-2; D tentatively fits TRBD1 or TRBD2 (6 bases each). The CDR3 contains 17 residues. Trimming removed 5 bases from V and 7 bases from J, with 23 bases in between. Germline values: CDR1 SGHTA, CDR2 FQGNSA. The CDR3 DNA follows: TGTGCCAGCAGCCCCCTGGGGGGCCCCACTCTCAACGGGGAGCTGTTTTTT. Protein product: CASSPLGGPTLNGELFF. Drawing the rest from reference TRBV7-2 and TRBJ2-2, the complete variable domain is GAGVSQSPSNKVTEKGKDVELRCDPISGHTALYWYRQSLGQGLEFLIYFQGNSAPDKSGLPSDRFSAERTGGSVSTLTIQRTQQEDSAVYLCASSPLGGPTLNGELFFGEGSRLTVL.

The J gene is TRBJ1-1, the V gene TRBV7-3; 7 bases map to TRBD1. The CDR3 totals 15 residues. Losses at the gene ends were 5 bases for V and 0 bases for J; bases not matched to a gene: 6. CDR1 and CDR2 from the germline V gene are SGHTA and FQGTGA. This CDR3 is CASSHTGALNTEAFF. The CDR3 region has the DNA TGTGCCAGCAGCCACACAGGGGCCTTGAACACTGAAGCTTTCTTT.

This clonotype was observed a few times. The gene calls are TRBV7-9 and TRBJ2-1, with TRBD2 matching 10 bases. J lost 7 bases, V lost 0 bases, and 12 bases had no gene match. The CDR3 has 18 amino acids. Germline lookup yields CDR1 SEHNR and CDR2 FQNEAQ (reference sequence). In nucleotides, the CDR3 is TGTGCCAGCAGCTTAGCGCAGCTAGCGGGAGAAGAATTGAATGAGCAGTTCTTC. Protein sequence: CASSLAQLAGEELNEQFF.

This chain links TRBV2 with TRBJ2-5; D perhaps matches TRBD1 (5 bases). The CDR3 has 14 amino acids. The germline V gene has CDR1 SNHLY and CDR2 FYNNEI. The V gene lost 1 base and the J gene lost 2 bases, with 8 bases spanning the gap. CDR3 residues: CASSEVTGQETQYF. CDR3 in DNA: TGTGCCAGCAGTGAAGTTACAGGACAAGAGACCCAGTACTTC. Complete variable domain (other parts from reference TRBV2 and TRBJ2-5): EPEVTQTPSHQVTQMGQEVILRCVPISNHLYFYWYRQILGQKVEFLVSFYNNEISEKSEIFDDQFSVERPDGSNFTLKIRSTKLEDSAMYFCASSEVTGQETQYFGPGTRLLVL.

There are a few counts of this clonotype. The V gene is TRBV7-9, the J gene TRBJ2-5, with D maybe TRBD1 (6 bases). The CDR3 totals 13 residues. Germline V gives CDR1 SEHNR, CDR2 FQNEAQ (reference sequence). V dropped 5 bases and J dropped 7 bases, with 14 bases sitting between them. This chain's CDR3 is CASSTGTRGTQYF. CDR3 sequence (DNA): TGTGCCAGCAGCACCGGGACAAGGGGGACCCAGTACTTC.

The chain carries TRBV9 and TRBJ1-2; a weak D match, TRBD1 (5 bases). Germline V CDR1 and CDR2: SGDLS, YYNGEE. Trimming cost V 0 bases and J 1 base, with 7 bases left between them. The CDR3 consists of 14 residues. CDR3 sequence (DNA): TGTGCCAGCAGCGTAGCGACAGTTAACTATGGCTACACCTTC. As protein: CASSVATVNYGYTF.